These 8 T cell receptor beta chains were sequenced from one sample in a study of T-cell reconstitution after alpha-beta-depleted transplantation in children. The TCRbeta library incorporated unique molecular identifiers. MiXCR, run by TCRdb on the PCR reads, gives a single entry per CDR3 protein. Found here are some 550,000 distinct CDR3 sequences, 23% of them singletons; the top ten hold around an eighth. The source was PBMCs, mostly from graft donor cells, collected 360 days after TCRalphabeta/CD19-depleted stem cell transplant. These TCRs come from a boy in the first two years of life who had a stem cell transplant for acute myeloid leukemia, so the T cells may come from the graft donor.

This sequence joins TRBV6-5 and TRBJ2-5; D uncertain. Germline V gene lookup returns CDR1 MNHEY and CDR2 SVGAGI. CDR3 length: 12 residues. The ends were cut back, 5 bases at V and 7 bases at J, with 11 bases in the middle. The CDR3 DNA sequence: TGTGCCAGCAGTCCGGGCTTATGGACCCAGTACTTC. This translates into CASSPGLWTQYF.

CDR3 in amino acids: CSVGAHRGLDEQYV. The CDR3 DNA sequence: TGCAGCGTTGGGGCGCACAGAGGGCTGGACGAGCAGTACGTC. The V gene is TRBV29-1, the J gene TRBJ2-7; TRBD2 is a possible D gene (5 bases). Trimming stripped 4 bases from V and 5 bases from J, with 18 bases between. CDR1 is SQVTM, CDR2 ANQGSEA, per germline. The CDR3 length is 14 residues.

This clonotype was recorded a few times. The rearrangement links TRBV6-5 to TRBJ2-5, with 11 positions matching TRBD2. The trim removed 2 bases at V and 5 bases at J, leaving 10 bases unmatched. Germline lookup yields CDR1 MNHEY and CDR2 SVGAGI. The CDR3 contains 17 residues. CDR3 DNA sequence: TGTGCCAGCAGTTACGGTGGACTAGCGGGCTGGGGGGAGACCCAGTACTTC. Its protein is CASSYGGLAGWGETQYF.

This clonotype was picked up a small number of times. The chain is built from TRBV7-9 and TRBJ2-7, with D possibly matching TRBD1 (6 bases). Per germline, CDR1 SEHNR and CDR2 FQNEAQ (reference sequence). This CDR3 is 12 amino acids long. The ends were cut back, 6 bases at V and 5 bases at J, with 11 bases in the middle. As DNA, the CDR3 is TGTGCCAGCAGACAGGGAGAAAACGAGCAGTACGTC. It encodes CASRQGENEQYV.

This clonotype was counted a few times. The chain links TRBV6-5 to TRBJ1-2, with 7 bases aligning to TRBD1. CDR1 and CDR2 (germline): MNHEY, SVGAGI. The CDR3 contains 17 residues. J gave up 0 bases and V 2 bases, and 9 bases lay outside the gene matches. The CDR3 sequence: CASSYGWGQKANYGYTF. In nucleotides, the CDR3 is TGTGCCAGCAGTTACGGTTGGGGACAGAAAGCTAACTATGGCTACACCTTC.

The J gene is TRBJ2-3, the V gene TRBV10-3; 8 nucleotides line up with TRBD2. V gave up 2 bases and J gave up 0 bases; unmatched junction bases: 10. The germline CDR1 and CDR2 sequences are ENHRY and SYGVKD. This CDR3 has 18 amino acids. CDR3 region: CAISEPKGSGASTDTQYF. As DNA, the CDR3 is TGTGCCATCAGTGAGCCGAAGGGTAGCGGGGCCAGCACAGATACGCAGTATTTT.

Ten or more counts support this clonotype. V is TRBV12-3 or TRBV12-4 and J is TRBJ2-7; a possible D gene is TRBD1 (5 bases). Trimming pared 3 bases from V and 2 bases from J, leaving 14 bases between. This CDR3 has 15 residues. The CDR3 DNA follows: TGTGCCAGCAGTTTTAGGATAGGGGTCCCCTACGAGCAGTACTTC. Translated: CASSFRIGVPYEQYF.

This clonotype has a handful of counts. The chain has TRBV11-2 and TRBJ2-1, with 9 bases identical to TRBD2. The CDR3 extends over 16 amino acids. Trimming removed 5 bases from V and 3 bases from J; junction bases left unmatched: 8. In germline, CDR1 is SGHAT, CDR2 FQNNGV. The DNA for the CDR3 is TGTGCCAGCAGCCCCTGGCGAGCGGGGGGCTACAATGAGCAGTTCTTC. This gives the protein CASSPWRAGGYNEQFF. The full variable domain, in which reference TRBV11-2 and TRBJ2-1 provide the parts outside the CDR3, is EAGVAQSPRYKIIEKRQSVAFWCNPISGHATLYWYQQILGQGPKLLIQFQNNGVVDDSQLPKDRFSAERLKGVDSTLKIQPAKLEDSAVYLCASSPWRAGGYNEQFFGPGTRLTVL.